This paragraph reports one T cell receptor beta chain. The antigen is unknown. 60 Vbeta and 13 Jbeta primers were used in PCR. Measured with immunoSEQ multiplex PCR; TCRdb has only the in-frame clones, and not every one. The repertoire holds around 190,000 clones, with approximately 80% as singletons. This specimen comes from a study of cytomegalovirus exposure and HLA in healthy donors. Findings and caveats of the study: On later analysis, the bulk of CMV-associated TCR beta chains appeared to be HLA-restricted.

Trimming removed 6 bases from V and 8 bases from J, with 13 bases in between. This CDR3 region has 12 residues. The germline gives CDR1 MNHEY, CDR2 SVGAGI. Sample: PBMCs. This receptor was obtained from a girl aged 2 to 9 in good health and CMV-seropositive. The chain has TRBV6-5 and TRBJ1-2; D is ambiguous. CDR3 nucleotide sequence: TGTGCCAGCAGCGTCTCGGGGTGCGGCTACACCTTC. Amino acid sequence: CASSVSGCGYTF.